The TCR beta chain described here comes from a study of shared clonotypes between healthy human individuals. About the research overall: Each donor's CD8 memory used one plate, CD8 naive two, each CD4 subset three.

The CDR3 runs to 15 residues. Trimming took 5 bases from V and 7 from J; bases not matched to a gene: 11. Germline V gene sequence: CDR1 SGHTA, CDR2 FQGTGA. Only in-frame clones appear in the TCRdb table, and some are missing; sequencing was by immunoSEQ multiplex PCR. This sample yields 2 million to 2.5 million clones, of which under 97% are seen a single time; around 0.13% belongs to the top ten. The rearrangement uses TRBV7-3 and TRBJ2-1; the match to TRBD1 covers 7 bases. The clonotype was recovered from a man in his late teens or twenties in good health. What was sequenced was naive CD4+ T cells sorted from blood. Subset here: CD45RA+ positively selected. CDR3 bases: TGTGCCAGCAGCGTACAGGGGCGTCCCTCAAATGAGCAGTTCTTC. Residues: CASSVQGRPSNEQFF.